This T cell receptor (beta chain) was captured by sequencing in a study of radiotherapy plus CTLA-4 blockade in lung cancer. Study findings and constraints: TCR clones of tumor origin grew in blood after radiotherapy plus ipilimumab.

Worth noting for this clone: Its antigen is still unknown.

The table came from immunoSEQ multiplex PCR; TCRdb's copy has only in-frame clones and leaves some out. The sample consists of about 77,000 clones, just under 75% of them appearing once. This CDR3 comprises 14 residues. Germline CDR1 SGHRS, CDR2 YFSETQ. After removal of 5 bases from V and 2 bases from J, the junction contained 6 bases not matched to a gene. The sequence derives from a human donor with non-small cell lung cancer whose response to radiotherapy plus ipilimumab could not be evaluated. The specimen was peripheral blood, collected from a patient treated with radiotherapy plus ipilimumab. This chain links TRBV5-1 with TRBJ2-7; 8 positions agree with TRBD1. This chain's CDR3 is CASSSIQGAYEQYF. The CDR3 bases are TGCGCCAGCAGTTCGATACAGGGGGCCTACGAGCAGTACTTC.